This T cell receptor beta chain came from a study of blood T cell repertoires in COVID-19. Study in general: COVID-19 samples collected from the United States, Italy and Spain covered acute and convalescent phases. T cells, B-cell-depleted T cells, or PBMCs supplied cDNA or gDNA.

Looked up from germline, CDR1 is SGDLS and CDR2 is YYNGEE. This CDR3 has 12 residues. Trimming pared 1 base from V and 2 bases from J, leaving 3 bases between. Source study methods: Nucleated cell counts were estimated from reference gene primer amplification. Clones were read by immunoSEQ multiplex PCR, and TCRdb kept only the in-frame ones, dropping some. The V and J calls and clone size come from that table; D and trimming were worked out from the DNA. The sample lists more than 100,000 clones; 85% to 90% were seen once. The chain couples TRBV9 to TRBJ2-5; unclear D gene. The TCR sequence derives from a man aged 45 to 65 with active or convalescent COVID-19. The sample comprised peripheral blood. CDR3 nucleotides: TGTGCCAGCAGCGTATCTCAAGAGACCCAGTACTTC. It codes for CASSVSQETQYF.